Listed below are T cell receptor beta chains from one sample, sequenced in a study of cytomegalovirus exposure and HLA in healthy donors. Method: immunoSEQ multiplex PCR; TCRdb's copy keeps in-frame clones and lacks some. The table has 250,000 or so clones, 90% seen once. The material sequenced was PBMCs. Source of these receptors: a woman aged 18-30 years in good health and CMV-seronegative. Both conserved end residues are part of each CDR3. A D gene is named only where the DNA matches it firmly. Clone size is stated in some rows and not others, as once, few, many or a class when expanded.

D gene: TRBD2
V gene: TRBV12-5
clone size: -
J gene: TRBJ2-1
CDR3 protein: CASGFASGGASVYEQFF
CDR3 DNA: TGTGCTAGTGGTTTTGCTAGCGGGGGGGCCTCGGTCTATGAGCAGTTCTTC

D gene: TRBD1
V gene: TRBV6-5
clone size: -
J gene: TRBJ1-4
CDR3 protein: CASSYGTGVNEKLFF
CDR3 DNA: TGTGCCAGCAGTTACGGGACAGGGGTTAATGAAAAACTGTTTTTT

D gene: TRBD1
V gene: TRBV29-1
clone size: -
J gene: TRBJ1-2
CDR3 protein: CSVEDRSGQGRNYGYTF
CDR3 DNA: TGCAGCGTTGAAGATCGTTCGGGACAGGGTAGAAACTATGGCTACACCTTC

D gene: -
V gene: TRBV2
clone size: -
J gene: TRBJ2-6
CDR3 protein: CASSEVNPVISGANVLTF
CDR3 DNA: TGTGCCAGCAGTGAAGTAAACCCGGTCATCTCTGGGGCCAACGTCCTGACTTTC

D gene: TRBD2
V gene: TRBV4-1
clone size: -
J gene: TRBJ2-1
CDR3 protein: CASSPPGAGGPNEQFF
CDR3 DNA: TGCGCCAGCAGCCCCCCCGGGGCGGGGGGGCCTAATGAGCAGTTCTTC

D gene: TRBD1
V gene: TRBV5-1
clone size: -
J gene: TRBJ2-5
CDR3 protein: CASSPGQGGRETQYF
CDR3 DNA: TGCGCCAGCAGCCCCGGACAGGGGGGGAGGGAGACCCAGTACTTC

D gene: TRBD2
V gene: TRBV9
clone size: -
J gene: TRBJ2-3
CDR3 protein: CASSWGSGTSAADTQYF
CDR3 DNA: TGTGCCAGCAGCTGGGGGTCGGGGACTAGCGCCGCAGATACGCAGTATTTT

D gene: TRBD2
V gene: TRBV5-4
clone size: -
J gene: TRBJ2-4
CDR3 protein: CASGTSGTNIQYF
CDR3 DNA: TGTGCCAGCGGGACTAGCGGAACAAACATTCAGTACTTC

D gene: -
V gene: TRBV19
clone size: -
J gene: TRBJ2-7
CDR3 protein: CASAPVASYEQYF
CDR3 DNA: TGTGCCAGTGCCCCAGTTGCTTCCTACGAGCAGTACTTC

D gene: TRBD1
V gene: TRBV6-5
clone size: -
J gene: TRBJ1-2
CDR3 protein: CASSLRTGNYGYTF
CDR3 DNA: TGTGCCAGCAGTCTACGGACAGGGAACTATGGCTACACCTTC

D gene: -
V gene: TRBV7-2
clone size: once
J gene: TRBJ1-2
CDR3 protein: CASSPSRQVRYGYTF
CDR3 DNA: TGTGCCAGCAGCCCCAGTAGACAGGTTCGGTATGGCTACACCTTC

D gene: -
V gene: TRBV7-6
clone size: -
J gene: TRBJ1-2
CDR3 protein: CASSLEEGVGGYTF
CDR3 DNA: TGTGCCAGCAGCTTAGAGGAAGGGGTTGGGGGCTACACCTTC

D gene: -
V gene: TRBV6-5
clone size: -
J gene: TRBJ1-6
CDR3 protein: CASSYSWSSYNSPLHF
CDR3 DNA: TGTGCCAGCAGTTACTCTTGGAGCTCCTATAATTCACCCCTCCACTTT

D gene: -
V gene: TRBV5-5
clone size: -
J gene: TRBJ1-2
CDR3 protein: CASSLPGSSGYTF
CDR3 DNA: TGTGCCAGCAGCTTGCCGGGATCGAGTGGCTACACCTTC

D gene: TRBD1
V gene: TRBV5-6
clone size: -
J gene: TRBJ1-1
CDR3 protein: CASRTRDRGPEAFF
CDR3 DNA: TGTGCCAGCAGGACCCGGGACAGGGGGCCTGAAGCTTTCTTT

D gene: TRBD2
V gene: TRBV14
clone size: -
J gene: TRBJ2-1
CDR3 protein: CASSQTGGIYNEQFF
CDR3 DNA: TGTGCCAGCAGCCAAACGGGAGGTATCTACAATGAGCAGTTCTTC

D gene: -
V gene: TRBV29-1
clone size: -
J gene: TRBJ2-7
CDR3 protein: CSVVQATSPYEQYF
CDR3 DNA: TGCAGCGTTGTACAAGCGACGAGCCCCTACGAGCAGTACTTC

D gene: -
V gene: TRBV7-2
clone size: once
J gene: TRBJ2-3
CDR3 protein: CASSFVQSTDTQYF
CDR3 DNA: TGTGCCAGCAGCTTTGTCCAGAGCACAGATACGCAGTATTTT

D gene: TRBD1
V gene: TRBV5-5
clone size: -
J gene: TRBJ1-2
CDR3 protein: CASSPGQGGLGYTF
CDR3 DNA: TGTGCCAGCAGTCCCGGACAGGGTGGGTTGGGCTACACCTTC

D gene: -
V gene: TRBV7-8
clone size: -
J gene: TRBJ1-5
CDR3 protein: CASSLVYSNQPQHF
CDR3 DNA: TGTGCCAGCAGCTTAGTATATAGCAATCAGCCCCAGCATTTT

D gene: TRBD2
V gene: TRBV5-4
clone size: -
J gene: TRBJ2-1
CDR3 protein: CASSRTSGVVYEQFF
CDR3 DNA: TGTGCCAGCAGCCGAACTAGCGGGGTAGTCTATGAGCAGTTCTTC

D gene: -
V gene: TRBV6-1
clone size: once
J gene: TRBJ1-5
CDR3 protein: CASTLWGRGNQPQHF
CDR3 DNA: TGTGCCAGCACGCTATGGGGCAGGGGCAATCAGCCCCAGCATTTT

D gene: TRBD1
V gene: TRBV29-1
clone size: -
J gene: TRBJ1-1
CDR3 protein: CSVVSGGTEAFF
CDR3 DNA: TGCAGCGTTGTCTCAGGGGGCACTGAAGCTTTCTTT

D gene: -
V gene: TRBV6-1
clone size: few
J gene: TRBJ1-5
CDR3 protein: CASSLAGSNQPQHF
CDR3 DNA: TGTGCCAGCAGTCTGGCAGGAAGCAATCAGCCCCAGCATTTT

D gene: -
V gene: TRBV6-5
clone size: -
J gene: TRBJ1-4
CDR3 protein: CASSYLQGEKLFF
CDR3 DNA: TGTGCCAGCAGTTACTTACAGGGAGAAAAACTGTTTTTT

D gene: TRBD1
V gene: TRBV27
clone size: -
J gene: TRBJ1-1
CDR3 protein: CASSSRTGVSAEAFF
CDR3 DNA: TGTGCCAGCAGTTCCCGGACAGGCGTTAGCGCTGAAGCTTTCTTT

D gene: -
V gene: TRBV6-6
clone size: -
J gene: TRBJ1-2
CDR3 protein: CASSQYGGSYGYTF
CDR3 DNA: TGTGCCAGCAGCCAGTACGGGGGGAGCTATGGCTACACCTTC